What follows describes a single TCR beta chain. Its antigen remains unknown. The data belong to a study of cytomegalovirus exposure and HLA in healthy donors. Some clones are missing from TCRdb's copy, which holds only in-frame ones; the method was immunoSEQ multiplex PCR. The sample has about 120,000 clones, roughly 90% seen once. The CDR3 sequence is 15 residues long. Looked up from germline, CDR1 is SGHRS and CDR2 is YFSETQ. Trimming removed 0 bases from V and 5 bases from J, with 12 bases in between. Whole-study results and caveats: Among the CMV-associated chains, three were confirmed in vitro as specific for CMV antigens. Rare TCR sequences dominated, though some public TCRs recurred in many donors. According to a subsequent analysis, TCR clusters from the first cohort were inclined to appear together in the roughly 120 validation repertoires.

The J gene is TRBJ2-1, the V gene TRBV5-1; the D gene is possibly TRBD1 (5 bases). The TCR was taken from a woman under 30 in good health and CMV-seropositive. The sequencing sample was made of PBMCs. CDR3 nucleotides: TGCGCCAGCAGCTTGGTATTGGCCAGGGACAATGAGCAGTTCTTC. As protein: CASSLVLARDNEQFF.